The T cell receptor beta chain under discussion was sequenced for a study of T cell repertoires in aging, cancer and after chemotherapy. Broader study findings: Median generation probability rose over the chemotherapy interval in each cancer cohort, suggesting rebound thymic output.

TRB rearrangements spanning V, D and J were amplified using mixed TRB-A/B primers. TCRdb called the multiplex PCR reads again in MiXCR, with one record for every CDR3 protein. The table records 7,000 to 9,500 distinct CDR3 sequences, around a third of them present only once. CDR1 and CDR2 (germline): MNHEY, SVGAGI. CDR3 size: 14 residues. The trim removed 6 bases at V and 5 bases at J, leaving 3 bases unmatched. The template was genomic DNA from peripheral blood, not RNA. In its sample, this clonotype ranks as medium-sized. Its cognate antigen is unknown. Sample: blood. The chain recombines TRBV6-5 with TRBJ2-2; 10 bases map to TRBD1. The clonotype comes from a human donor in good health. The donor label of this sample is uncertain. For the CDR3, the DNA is TGTGCCAGCAGCTGGACAGGGGGAACCGGGGAGCTGTTTTTT. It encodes CASSWTGGTGELFF.